The clone carrying this TCR beta chain was counted between two and nine times. Assay: immunoSEQ multiplex PCR; the TCRdb copy retains only in-frame clones and omits some. This sample has 250,000 to 350,000 clones, with less than 85% found just once. These data come from a study of blood T cell repertoires in COVID-19. Study summary: PBMCs, B-cell-depleted T cells, or T cells provided the cDNA or gDNA that made up the material.

Trimming took 0 bases from V and 12 from J, leaving 12 bases between them. The CDR3 extends over 13 amino acids. CDR1 MRHNA and CDR2 SNTAGT come from the germline V gene. A Seattle source enrolled patients during active infection and followed them longitudinally. The receptor comes from a human donor with COVID-19, enrolled during active disease. The donor label of this sample is uncertain. This chain connects TRBV6-4 to TRBJ2-1, with D perhaps matching TRBD2 (5 bases). The specimen was peripheral blood. CDR3 nucleotides: TGTGCCAGCAGTGACTCGAGGGCAAGTGCGCAGTTCTTC. Translated: CASSDSRASAQFF.